This entry lists 2 T cell receptor beta chains sequenced from one sample in a study of read filtering for tumor transcriptome and immune sequencing (TCRdb year 2020). The sequencing machine was an Illumina HiSeq 4000. TCR libraries were constructed from roughly 360 ng RNA using the Immunoverse kit, and molecular barcoded adaptors covering alpha/delta and beta/gamma chains were employed. The public sequencing data were trimmed at Q25 with fastp and processed into clonotypes with MiXCR by TCRdb, which kept only in-frame beta chains. Identical CDR3 proteins give one entry, which carries the most common genes and DNA. This sample has around 65,000 distinct CDR3 sequences in its table, and about 19% of those were observed once. The ten most abundant clones make up 11% of the sample. The sample comprised a population of CD138-negative cells sorted from bone marrow. The cell subset or site label on this specimen signifies: bone marrow mononuclear cells depleted of CD138+ plasma/myeloma cells by negative magnetic selection. The receptors were gathered from a donor aged 40 or over with multiple myeloma.

Concerning this clonotype itself: One base away lies a much larger clone, so this may be a sequencing read error. The J gene is TRBJ2-7, the V gene TRBV5-1, with 8 bases aligning to TRBD1. The CDR3 length is 14 residues. Looked up from germline, CDR1 is SGHRS and CDR2 is YFSETQ. CDR3 in amino acids: CAGSRGQATYEQYF. The DNA for the CDR3 is TGCGCCGGCAGCAGGGGACAGGCTACCTACGAGCAGTACTTC.

On this clonotype itself: Since a much larger clone is just one base distant, this may be a read error. The gene calls are TRBV19 and TRBJ1-4; possible D gene TRBD1, 6 bases. The CDR3 loop spans 14 amino acids. CDR1 is LNHDA and CDR2 is SQIVND in the germline V gene (reference sequence). The CDR3 here is CASSMQQGIERLFF. In DNA form, the CDR3 reads TGTGCCAGTAGTATGCAACAGGGAATTGAAAGACTGTTTTTT.